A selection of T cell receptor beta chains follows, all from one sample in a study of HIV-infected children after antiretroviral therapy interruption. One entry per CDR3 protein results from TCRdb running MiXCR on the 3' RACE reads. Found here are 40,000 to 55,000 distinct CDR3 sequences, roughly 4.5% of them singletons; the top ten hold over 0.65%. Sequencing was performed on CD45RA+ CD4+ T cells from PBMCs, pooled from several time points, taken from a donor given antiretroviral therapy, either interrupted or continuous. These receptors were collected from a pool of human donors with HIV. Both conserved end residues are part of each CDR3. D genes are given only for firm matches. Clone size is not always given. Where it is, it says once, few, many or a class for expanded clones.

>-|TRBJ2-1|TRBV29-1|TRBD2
TGCAGCGTTCGACTAGCGGGGGGATGGAGGGACAATGAGCAGTTCTTC
CSVRLAGGWRDNEQFF
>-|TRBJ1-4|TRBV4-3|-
TGCGCCAGCAGCCGAGAATTAGGCCGGGGGCCTTATGAAAAACTGTTTTTT
CASSRELGRGPYEKLFF
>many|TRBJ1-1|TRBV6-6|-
TGTGCCAGCAGTTACAACCCCACTGAAGCTTTCTTT
CASSYNPTEAFF
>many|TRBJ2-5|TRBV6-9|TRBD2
TGTGCCAGCAGTTTTGGGACGGAGCGGGGGAGAAAAGAGACCCAGTACTTC
CASSFGTERGRKETQYF
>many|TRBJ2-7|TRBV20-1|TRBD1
TGCAGTGCTGTAACGGGACAGGGAGCCTACGAGCAGTACTTC
CSAVTGQGAYEQYF
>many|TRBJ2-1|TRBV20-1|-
TGCAGTGCTAGATCGTCCGCTTCCTACAATGAGCAGTTCTTC
CSARSSASYNEQFF
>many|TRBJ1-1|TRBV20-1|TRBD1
TGCAGTGCAACTGGACAGGCGGACACTGAAGCTTTCTTT
CSATGQADTEAFF
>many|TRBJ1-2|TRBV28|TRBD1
TGTGCCAGCAGGGTCACAGGGGACCGGGGCTACACCTTC
CASRVTGDRGYTF
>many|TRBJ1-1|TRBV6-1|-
TGTGCCAGCAGTGAAGCTTGGTTCATGAACACTGAAGCTTTCTTT
CASSEAWFMNTEAFF
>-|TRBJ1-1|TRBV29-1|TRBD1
TGCAGCGTTCCTGGGACAGGTTTTGAAGCTTTCTTT
CSVPGTGFEAFF